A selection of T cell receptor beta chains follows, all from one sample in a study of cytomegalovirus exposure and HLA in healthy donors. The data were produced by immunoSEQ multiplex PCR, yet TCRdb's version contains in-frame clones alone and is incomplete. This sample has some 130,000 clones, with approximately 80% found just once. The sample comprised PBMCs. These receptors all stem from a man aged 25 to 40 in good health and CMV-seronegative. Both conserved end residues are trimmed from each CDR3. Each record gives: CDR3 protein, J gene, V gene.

CDR3: ASSSSLAGGFGELF
J: TRBJ2-2
V: TRBV7-9

CDR3: ASSQDLWSYTGELF
J: TRBJ2-2
V: TRBV4-3

CDR3: ASSLGGLLSGANVLT
J: TRBJ2-6
V: TRBV7-2

CDR3: ASSDVGRSMDQPQH
J: TRBJ1-5
V: TRBV2

CDR3: ATLLGGQDTQY
J: TRBJ2-3
V: TRBV28

CDR3: ASSPRGTDTQY
J: TRBJ2-3
V: TRBV27

CDR3: ASSVAAGGGTDTQY
J: TRBJ2-3
V: TRBV9

CDR3: ASSAPTGTSGKETQY
J: TRBJ2-5
V: TRBV21-1

CDR3: ASSQVLRLQGNGYT
J: TRBJ1-2
V: TRBV4-1

CDR3: ASSRTSGRAEYNEQF
J: TRBJ2-1
V: TRBV28

CDR3: ASSALTGTHNTDTQY
J: TRBJ2-3
V: TRBV27

CDR3: ASSGRGGDNEQF
J: TRBJ2-1
V: TRBV5-4

CDR3: ASRVGQMNTEAF
J: TRBJ1-1
V: TRBV11-3

CDR3: ASSSQASGRRYEQY
J: TRBJ2-7
V: TRBV7-9

CDR3: ATSNGGSQPQH
J: TRBJ1-5
V: TRBV2

CDR3: ASSLGRANEKLF
J: TRBJ1-4
V: TRBV7-8

CDR3: ASSLSGPSDEQY
J: TRBJ2-7
V: TRBV27

CDR3: ASLTSLNEQF
J: TRBJ2-1
V: TRBV27

CDR3: ASSLASLSTDTQY
J: TRBJ2-3
V: TRBV5-4

CDR3: ASSTRTAYGTVTYEQY
J: TRBJ2-7
V: TRBV7-2

CDR3: ASSLGAEAF
J: TRBJ1-1
V: TRBV5-6

CDR3: ASSYSEMISEAF
J: TRBJ1-1
V: TRBV6-6

CDR3: ASSIVAGVDDGYT
J: TRBJ1-2
V: TRBV19

CDR3: ASSLSPGGINEKLF
J: TRBJ1-4
V: TRBV28

CDR3: ATSETSATDTQY
J: TRBJ2-3
V: TRBV15

CDR3: ASSGQGLRTFGYT
J: TRBJ1-2
V: TRBV9

CDR3: ASSLATGNTEAF
J: TRBJ1-1
V: TRBV19

CDR3: ASSPGYQETQY
J: TRBJ2-5
V: TRBV28

CDR3: ASSPRTGDNYGYT
J: TRBJ1-2
V: TRBV14

CDR3: ASSGGTGVGNEQF
J: TRBJ2-1
V: TRBV19

CDR3: ASSLEFTRGASGYT
J: TRBJ1-2
V: TRBV5-6

CDR3: ASSLRSEAF
J: TRBJ1-1
V: TRBV7-2

CDR3: AWQTGNTIY
J: TRBJ1-3
V: TRBV30

CDR3: ASTPAGGVGAYGYT
J: TRBJ1-2
V: TRBV19

CDR3: ASSPHRVTNREAF
J: TRBJ1-1
V: TRBV28

CDR3: ASNSGHPYNEQF
J: TRBJ2-1
V: TRBV6-1

CDR3: ASSAQGASGNTIY
J: TRBJ1-3
V: TRBV6-6

CDR3: ASSSLTGELF
J: TRBJ2-2
V: TRBV13

CDR3: ASSLRISYEQY
J: TRBJ2-7
V: TRBV27

CDR3: ASSAIAGECEQY
J: TRBJ2-7
V: TRBV7-9

CDR3: AFRQYSGNTIY
J: TRBJ1-3
V: TRBV30

CDR3: ASSYSSLYYEQY
J: NA
V: TRBV6-5

CDR3: ASSTRGTSGREDYEQY
J: TRBJ2-7
V: TRBV21-1

CDR3: ASSFRVLGGMISYEQY
J: TRBJ2-7
V: TRBV28

CDR3: ASSQGSNQPQN
J: TRBJ1-5
V: TRBV16

CDR3: ASIFGTPAYEQY
J: TRBJ2-7
V: TRBV6-1

CDR3: ASSRQVLLSTEAF
J: TRBJ1-1
V: TRBV4-3

CDR3: ASSVGRRPYIDTGELF
J: TRBJ2-2
V: TRBV10-1

CDR3: ASSFTVGEQY
J: TRBJ2-7
V: TRBV7-2

CDR3: ASSVGGSGTYEQY
J: TRBJ2-7
V: TRBV9

CDR3: ASSPPGRRETQY
J: TRBJ2-5
V: TRBV5-4

CDR3: ASSLEGLAATSYNEQF
J: TRBJ2-1
V: TRBV11-3

CDR3: ASSPRTSGTDNEQF
J: TRBJ2-1
V: TRBV18

CDR3: ASSLGGTRSDQPQN
J: TRBJ1-5
V: TRBV5-6

CDR3: ASSYKGTSGKNIQY
J: TRBJ2-4
V: TRBV6-5

CDR3: ASSIERTGAYGYT
J: TRBJ1-2
V: TRBV19